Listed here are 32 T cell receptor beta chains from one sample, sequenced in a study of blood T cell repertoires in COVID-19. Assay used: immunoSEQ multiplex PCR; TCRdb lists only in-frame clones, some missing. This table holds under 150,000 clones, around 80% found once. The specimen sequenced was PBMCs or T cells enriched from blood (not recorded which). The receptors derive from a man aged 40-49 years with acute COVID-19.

The CDR3 DNA follows: TGTGCCAGCAGTGAAGATTTAGGACAGGGAACCTGGAACACTGAAGCTTTCTTT. Its protein product is CASSEDLGQGTWNTEAFF. The chain links TRBV6-1 to TRBJ1-1; 8 bases fit TRBD1. The ends lost 1 base at V and 1 base at J; junction bases unmatched: 11. The CDR3 is 18 amino acids. CDR1 is MNHNS, CDR2 SASEGT, per germline.

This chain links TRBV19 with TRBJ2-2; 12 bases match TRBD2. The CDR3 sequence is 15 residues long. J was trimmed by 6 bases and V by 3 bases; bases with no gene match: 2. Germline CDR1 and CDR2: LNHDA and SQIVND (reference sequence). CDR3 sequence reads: CASSIGLAGSGELFF. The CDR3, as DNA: TGTGCCAGTAGTATCGGACTAGCGGGGTCCGGGGAGCTGTTTTTT.

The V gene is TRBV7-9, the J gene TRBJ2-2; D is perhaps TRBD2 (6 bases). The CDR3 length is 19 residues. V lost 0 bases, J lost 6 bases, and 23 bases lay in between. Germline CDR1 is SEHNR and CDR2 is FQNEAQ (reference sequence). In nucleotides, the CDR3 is TGTGCCAGCAGCTTAGCCTCAGTTAGCAGGACACGGGACTCCGGGGAGCTGTTTTTT. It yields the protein CASSLASVSRTRDSGELFF.

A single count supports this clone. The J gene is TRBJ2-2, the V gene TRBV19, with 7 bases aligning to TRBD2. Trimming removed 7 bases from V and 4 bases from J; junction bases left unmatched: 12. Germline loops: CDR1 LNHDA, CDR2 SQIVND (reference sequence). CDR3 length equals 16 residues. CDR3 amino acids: CASTNAAGAVTGELFF. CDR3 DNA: TGTGCCAGTACCAATGCGGCGGGAGCGGTCACCGGGGAGCTGTTTTTT.

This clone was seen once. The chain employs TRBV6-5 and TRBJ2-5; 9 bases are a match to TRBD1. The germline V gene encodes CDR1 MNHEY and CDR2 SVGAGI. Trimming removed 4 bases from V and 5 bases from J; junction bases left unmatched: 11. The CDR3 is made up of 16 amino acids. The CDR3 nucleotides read TGTGCCAGCAGTTTCTCCGCGACAGGGGGTGTGGAGACCCAGTACTTC. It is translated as CASSFSATGGVETQYF.

The CDR3 here is CASSSTGGIYNEQFF. Written as DNA, the CDR3 is TGTGCCAGCAGCTCGACAGGGGGCATCTACAATGAGCAGTTCTTC. The rearrangement joins TRBV5-8 to TRBJ2-1; 10 bases agree with TRBD1. CDR1 is SGHTS and CDR2 is YDEGEE in the germline V gene. V was pared by 3 bases and J by 3 bases, with 3 bases of the junction left unmatched. This CDR3 is built from 15 residues.

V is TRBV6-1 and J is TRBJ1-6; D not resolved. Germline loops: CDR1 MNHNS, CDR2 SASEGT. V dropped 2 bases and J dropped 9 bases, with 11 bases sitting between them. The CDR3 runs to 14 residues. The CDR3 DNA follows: TGTGCCAGCAGTGAACTCGGGGTATCTTCACCCCTCCACTTT. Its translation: CASSELGVSSPLHF.

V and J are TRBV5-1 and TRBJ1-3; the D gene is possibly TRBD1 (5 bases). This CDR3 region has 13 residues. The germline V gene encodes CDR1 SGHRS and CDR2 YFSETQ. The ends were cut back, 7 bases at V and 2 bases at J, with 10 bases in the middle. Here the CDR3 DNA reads TGCGCCAGCGGGGCCGAGACTGGAAACACCATATATTTT. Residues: CASGAETGNTIYF.

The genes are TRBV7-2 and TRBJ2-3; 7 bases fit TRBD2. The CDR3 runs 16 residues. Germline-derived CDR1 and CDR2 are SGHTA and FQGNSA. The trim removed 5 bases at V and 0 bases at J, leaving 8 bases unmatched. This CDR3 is CASSGYSGSSTDTQYF. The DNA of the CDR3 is TGTGCCAGCAGCGGTTATAGCGGGTCTAGCACAGATACGCAGTATTTT.

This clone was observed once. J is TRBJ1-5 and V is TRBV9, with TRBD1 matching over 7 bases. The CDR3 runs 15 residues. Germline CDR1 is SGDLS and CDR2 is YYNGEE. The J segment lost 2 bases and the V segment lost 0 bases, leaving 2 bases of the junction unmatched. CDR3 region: CASSVDRGRNQPQHF. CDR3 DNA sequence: TGTGCCAGCAGCGTAGACAGGGGACGCAATCAGCCCCAGCATTTT.

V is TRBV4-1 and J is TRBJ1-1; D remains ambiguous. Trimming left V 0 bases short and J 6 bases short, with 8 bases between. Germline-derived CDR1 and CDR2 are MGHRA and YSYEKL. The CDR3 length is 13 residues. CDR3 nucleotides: TGCGCCAGCAGCCAAGATAGAGGGTCTGAAGCTTTCTTT. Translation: CASSQDRGSEAFF.

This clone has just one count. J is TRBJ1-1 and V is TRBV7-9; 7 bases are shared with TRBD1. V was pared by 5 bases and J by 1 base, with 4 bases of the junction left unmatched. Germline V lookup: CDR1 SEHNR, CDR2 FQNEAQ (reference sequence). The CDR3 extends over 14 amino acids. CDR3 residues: CASSGDRRNTEAFF. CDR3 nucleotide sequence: TGTGCCAGCAGCGGGGACAGAAGGAACACTGAAGCTTTCTTT. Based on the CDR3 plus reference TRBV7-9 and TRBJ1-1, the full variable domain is DTGVSQNPRHKITKRGQNVTFRCDPISEHNRLYWYRQTLGQGPEFLTYFQNEAQLEKSRLLSDRFSAERPKGSFSTLEIQRTEQGDSAMYLCASSGDRRNTEAFFGQGTRLTVV.

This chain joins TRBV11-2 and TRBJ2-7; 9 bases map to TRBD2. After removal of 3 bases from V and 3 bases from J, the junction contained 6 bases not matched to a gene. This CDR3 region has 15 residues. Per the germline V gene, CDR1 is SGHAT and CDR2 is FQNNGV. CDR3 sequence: CASSFPAGGVYEQYF. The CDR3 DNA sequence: TGTGCCAGCAGCTTTCCTGCGGGAGGGGTCTACGAGCAGTACTTC.

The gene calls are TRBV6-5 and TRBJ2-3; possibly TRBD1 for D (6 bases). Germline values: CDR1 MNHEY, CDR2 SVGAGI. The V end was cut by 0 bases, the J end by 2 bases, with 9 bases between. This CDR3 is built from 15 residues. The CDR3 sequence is CASSYSRGHTDTQYF. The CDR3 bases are TGTGCCAGCAGTTACTCGAGGGGACACACAGATACGCAGTATTTT.

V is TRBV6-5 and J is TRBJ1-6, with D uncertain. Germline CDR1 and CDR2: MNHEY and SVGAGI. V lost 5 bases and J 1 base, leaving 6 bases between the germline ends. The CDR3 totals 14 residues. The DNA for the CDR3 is TGTGCCAGCAGTCCCGGGTCCTATAATTCACCCCTCCACTTT. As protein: CASSPGSYNSPLHF.

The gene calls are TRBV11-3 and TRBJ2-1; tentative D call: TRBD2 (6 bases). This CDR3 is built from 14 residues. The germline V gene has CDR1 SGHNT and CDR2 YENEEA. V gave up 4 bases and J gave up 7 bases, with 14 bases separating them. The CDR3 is CASSSRAAGNEQFF. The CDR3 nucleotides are TGTGCCAGCAGCTCAAGGGCTGCGGGGAATGAGCAGTTCTTC.

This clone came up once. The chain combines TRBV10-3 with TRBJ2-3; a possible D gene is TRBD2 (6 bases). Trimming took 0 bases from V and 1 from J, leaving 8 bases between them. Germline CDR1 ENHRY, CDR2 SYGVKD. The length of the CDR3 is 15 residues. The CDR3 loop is CAISESGGGTDTQYF. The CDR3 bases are TGTGCCATCAGTGAGTCTGGCGGGGGCACAGATACGCAGTATTTT.

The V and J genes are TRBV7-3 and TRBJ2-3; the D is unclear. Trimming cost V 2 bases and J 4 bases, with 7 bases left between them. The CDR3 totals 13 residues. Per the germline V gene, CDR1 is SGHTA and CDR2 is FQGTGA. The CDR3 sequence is CASSLRQADTQYF. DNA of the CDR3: TGTGCCAGCAGCTTACGGCAGGCAGATACGCAGTATTTT.

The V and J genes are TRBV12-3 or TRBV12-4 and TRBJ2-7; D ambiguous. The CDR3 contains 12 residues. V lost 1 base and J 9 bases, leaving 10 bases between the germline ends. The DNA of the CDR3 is TGTGCCAGCAGTTTAGGGGCCTCCGTGCAGTACTTC. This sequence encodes CASSLGASVQYF.

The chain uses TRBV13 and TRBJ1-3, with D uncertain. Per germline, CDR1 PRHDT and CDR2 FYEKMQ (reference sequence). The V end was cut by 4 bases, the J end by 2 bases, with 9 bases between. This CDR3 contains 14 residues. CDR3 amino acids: CASSSPYPGNTIYF. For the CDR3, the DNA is TGTGCCAGCAGCTCCCCCTATCCTGGAAACACCATATATTTT.

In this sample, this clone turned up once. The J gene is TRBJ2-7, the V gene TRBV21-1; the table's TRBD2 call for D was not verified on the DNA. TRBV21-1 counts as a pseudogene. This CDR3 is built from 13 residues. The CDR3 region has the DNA TGTGCCAGCAGCAAATCCCCGGGAGGCGAGCAGTACTTC. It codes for CASSKSPGGEQYF.

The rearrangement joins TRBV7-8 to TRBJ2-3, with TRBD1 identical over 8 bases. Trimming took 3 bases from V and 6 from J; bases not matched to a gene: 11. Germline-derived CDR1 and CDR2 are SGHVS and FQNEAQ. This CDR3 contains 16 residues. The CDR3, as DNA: TGTGCCAGCAGCTTGGGGACAACAGGGGGGCATGATACGCAGTATTTT. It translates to CASSLGTTGGHDTQYF.

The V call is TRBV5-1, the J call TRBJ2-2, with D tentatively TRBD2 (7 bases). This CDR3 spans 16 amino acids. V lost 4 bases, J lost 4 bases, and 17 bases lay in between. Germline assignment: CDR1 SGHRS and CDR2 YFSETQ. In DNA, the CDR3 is TGCGCCAGCAGCCAGAGACAGGCGGGAGCCACCGGGGAGCTGTTTTTT. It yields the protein CASSQRQAGATGELFF.

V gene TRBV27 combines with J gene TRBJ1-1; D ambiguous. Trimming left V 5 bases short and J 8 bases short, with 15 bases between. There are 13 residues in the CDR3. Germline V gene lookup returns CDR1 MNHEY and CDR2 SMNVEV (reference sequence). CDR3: CASSRPGGREAFF. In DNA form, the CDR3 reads TGTGCCAGCAGTCGCCCGGGTGGGAGGGAAGCTTTCTTT.

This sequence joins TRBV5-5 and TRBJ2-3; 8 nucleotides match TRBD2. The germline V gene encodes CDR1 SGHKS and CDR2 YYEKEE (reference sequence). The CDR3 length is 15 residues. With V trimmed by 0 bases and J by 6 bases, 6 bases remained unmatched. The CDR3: CASSLVLAGEDTQYF. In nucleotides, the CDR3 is TGTGCCAGCAGCTTGGTCCTAGCGGGTGAGGATACGCAGTATTTT.

The CDR3 DNA reads TGTGCCAGCAGTTGGGATTTCGACAGGTTGAACACTGAAGCTTTCTTT. Residues: CASSWDFDRLNTEAFF. This chain connects TRBV6-5 to TRBJ1-1, with TRBD1 as a possible D gene (6 bases). Trimming took off 4 bases at V and 0 bases at J, with 15 bases between the two ends. The CDR3 is 16 amino acids. CDR1 and CDR2 (germline): MNHEY, SVGAGI.

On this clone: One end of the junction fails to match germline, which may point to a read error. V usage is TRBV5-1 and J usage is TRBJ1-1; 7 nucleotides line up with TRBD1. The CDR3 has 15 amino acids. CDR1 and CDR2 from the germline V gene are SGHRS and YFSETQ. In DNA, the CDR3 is TGCGCCAGCAGTTTGGGCCCTTCAGGGGGCACTGAAGCTTTCTTT. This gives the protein CASSLGPSGGTEAFF.

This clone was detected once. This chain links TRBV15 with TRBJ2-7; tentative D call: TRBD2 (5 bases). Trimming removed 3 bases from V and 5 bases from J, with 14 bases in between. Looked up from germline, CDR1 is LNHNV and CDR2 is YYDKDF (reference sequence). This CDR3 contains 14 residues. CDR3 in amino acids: CATSSDFRGNEQYF. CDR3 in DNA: TGTGCCACCAGCAGTGATTTCCGGGGAAACGAGCAGTACTTC.

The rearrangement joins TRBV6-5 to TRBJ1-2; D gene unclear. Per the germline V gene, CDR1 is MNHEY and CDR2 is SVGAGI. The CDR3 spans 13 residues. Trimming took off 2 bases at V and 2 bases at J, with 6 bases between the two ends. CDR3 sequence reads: CASSYVGNYGYTF. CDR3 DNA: TGTGCCAGCAGTTACGTCGGGAACTATGGCTACACCTTC.

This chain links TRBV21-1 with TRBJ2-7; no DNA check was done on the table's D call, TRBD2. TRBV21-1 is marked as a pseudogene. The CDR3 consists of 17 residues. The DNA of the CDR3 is TGTGCCAGCAGCAAACCGAAGGAGCGTTCGAGCTCCTACGAGCAGTACTTC. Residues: CASSKPKERSSSYEQYF.

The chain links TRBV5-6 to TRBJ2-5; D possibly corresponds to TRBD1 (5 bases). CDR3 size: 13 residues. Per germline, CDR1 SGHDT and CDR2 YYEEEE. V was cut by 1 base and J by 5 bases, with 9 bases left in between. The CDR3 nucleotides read TGTGCCAGCAGCTTGCAAGGGGCCGAGACCCAGTACTTC. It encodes CASSLQGAETQYF.

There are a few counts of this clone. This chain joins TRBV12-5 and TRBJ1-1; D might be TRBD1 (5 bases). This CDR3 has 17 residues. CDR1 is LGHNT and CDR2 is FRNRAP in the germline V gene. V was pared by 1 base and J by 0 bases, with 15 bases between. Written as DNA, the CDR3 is TGTGCTAGTGGTTTGGCCGAATCATGGGGCATGAACACTGAAGCTTTCTTT. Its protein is CASGLAESWGMNTEAFF.